This entry lists 14 T cell receptor beta chains sequenced from one sample in a study of blood T cell repertoires in COVID-19 (dated by TCRdb to between 2020 and 2021). Receptors were amplified or captured by the immunoSEQ multiplex PCR assay. The source is immuneACCESS, and TCRdb retained only in-frame sequences with V and J called. Part of the clones is not carried over; for the studies checked, unresolved V genes explain less than half of this, and the remainder is unexplained. This sample has around 380,000 clones in its table, and roughly 80% of those were observed once. Around 1.1% of the sample is taken by the ten largest. The sequenced sample consisted of peripheral blood. Receptor source: a human donor with acute or convalescent COVID-19. The donor label of this sample is uncertain.

This clone showed up just a few times. The V gene is TRBV14, the J gene TRBJ2-1, with 7 bases aligning to TRBD2. The junction had 12 bases not matched to a gene; V was cut back by 4 bases and J by 6 bases. This CDR3 region has 16 residues. The germline V gene has CDR1 SGHDN and CDR2 FVKESK. In DNA form, the CDR3 reads TGTGCCAGCAGCCCCAATTTTGGCGGGAGTGCCAATGAGCAGTTCTTC. This encodes CASSPNFGGSANEQFF.

This chain links TRBV5-1 with TRBJ1-4; possibly TRBD1 for D (5 bases). Germline CDR1 reads SGHRS; CDR2 reads YFSETQ. V shed 1 base and J shed 8 bases, with 18 bases lying between them. This CDR3 is 16 amino acids long. The chain's CDR3 is CASSLNVRGKGEKLFF. Written as DNA, the CDR3 is TGCGCCAGCAGCTTGAATGTCCGGGGGAAAGGAGAAAAACTGTTTTTT.

V gene TRBV3-1 (or the pseudogene TRBV3-2) combines with J gene TRBJ1-1, with D maybe TRBD1 (6 bases). V lost 0 bases and J 7 bases, leaving 15 bases between the germline ends. The CDR3 contains 15 residues. Germline CDR1 LGHDT, CDR2 YNNKEL (reference sequence). CDR3 in DNA: TGTGCCAGCAGCCAAGATATTCTCACGACAGGTGAAGCTTTCTTT. It encodes CASSQDILTTGEAFF.

The V call is TRBV2, the J call TRBJ2-1, with 11 bases matching TRBD2. The CDR3 totals 18 residues. CDR1 and CDR2 from the germline V gene are SNHLY and FYNNEI. V lost 11 bases to trimming and J lost 4 bases; unmatched junction nucleotides: 19. CDR3 residues: CALRLGQGGTSGYNEQFF. The CDR3 DNA reads as TGTGCCCTAAGGCTCGGACAGGGCGGGACTAGCGGATACAATGAGCAGTTCTTC.

The chain recombines TRBV5-1 with TRBJ1-1; maybe TRBD1 (6 bases). The germline V gene encodes CDR1 SGHRS and CDR2 YFSETQ. V dropped 3 bases and J dropped 4 bases, with 16 bases sitting between them. The length of the CDR3 is 15 residues. The CDR3 spells CASSSQTGLSTEAFF. Here the CDR3 DNA reads TGCGCCAGCAGCTCCCAGACAGGTTTGAGCACTGAAGCTTTCTTT.

V and J are TRBV3-1 (or the pseudogene TRBV3-2) and TRBJ1-2; the D gene is possibly TRBD1 (6 bases). Germline V gives CDR1 LGHDT, CDR2 YNNKEL (reference sequence). The CDR3 is 16 residues long. V was cut by 2 bases and J by 4 bases, with 17 bases left in between. The CDR3, as DNA: TGTGCCAGCAGCCAAATCGTTGGGGCAGGGGTCTATGGCTACACCTTC. This sequence encodes CASSQIVGAGVYGYTF.

This chain links TRBV11-2 with TRBJ1-5; no reliable D call. The CDR3 is 13 residues long. V was clipped by 1 base and J by 9 bases, with 10 bases between them. In germline, CDR1 is SGHAT, CDR2 FQNNGV. As DNA, the CDR3 is TGTGCCAGCAGCTTAGCCAGGCAACGGCCCCAGCATTTT. It yields the protein CASSLARQRPQHF.

This chain links TRBV18 with TRBJ2-5; no clear D. Trimming took 4 bases from V and 5 from J, leaving 8 bases between them. The CDR3 has 12 amino acids. Germline lookup yields CDR1 KGHSH and CDR2 LQKENI. CDR3 protein: CASSLPPETQYF. CDR3 sequence (DNA): TGTGCCAGCTCACTCCCCCCGGAGACCCAGTACTTC.

This chain links TRBV10-2 with TRBJ2-7; D not certain. Germline lookup yields CDR1 WSHSY and CDR2 SAAADI. V lost 4 bases and J 1 base, leaving 14 bases between the germline ends. This CDR3 has 15 residues. This chain's CDR3 is CASSGLGRESYEQYF. CDR3 DNA sequence: TGCGCCAGCAGTGGATTGGGCCGAGAGTCCTACGAGCAGTACTTC.

The chain uses TRBV28 and TRBJ2-2; TRBD2 agrees at 15 bases. The length of the CDR3 is 18 residues. Unmatched junction bases numbered 5, after V lost 1 base and J lost 5 bases. Germline CDR1 reads MDHEN; CDR2 reads SYDVKM. CDR3 nucleotides: TGTGCCAGCAGTTTATCCGGACTAGCGGGGGGGCTAACCGGGGAGCTGTTTTTT. It yields the protein CASSLSGLAGGLTGELFF.

This clone was seen only a few times. J is TRBJ1-2 and V is TRBV20-1, with D unclear. The ends were cut back, 3 bases at V and 5 bases at J, with 7 bases in the middle. Per germline, CDR1 DFQATT and CDR2 SNEGSKA (reference sequence). CDR3 size: 11 residues. The CDR3 sequence is CSASRLYGYTF. The CDR3 DNA reads TGCAGTGCTAGTCGACTATATGGCTACACCTTC.

The chain uses TRBV27 and TRBJ2-7; 8 positions agree with TRBD1. V dropped 6 bases and J dropped 0; count of bases not matched to a gene: 10. The germline V gene encodes CDR1 MNHEY and CDR2 SMNVEV (reference sequence). CDR3 length equals 16 residues. The CDR3 sequence is CASSVLRGRVSYEQYF. CDR3 nucleotides: TGTGCCAGCAGCGTACTCAGGGGGCGCGTCTCCTACGAGCAGTACTTC.

This clone was counted once. This chain uses TRBV10-3 with TRBJ2-3; D is perhaps TRBD1 (5 bases). In germline, CDR1 is ENHRY, CDR2 SYGVKD. The CDR3 has 15 residues. V lost 0 bases and J lost 2, with 9 bases in between. The chain's CDR3 is CAISESTDTTDTQYF. In DNA, the CDR3 is TGTGCCATCAGTGAGTCGACAGACACCACAGATACGCAGTATTTT.

V is TRBV11-3 and J is TRBJ1-1, with a possible D match to TRBD1 (5 bases). V was shortened by 2 bases and J by 3 bases, with 10 bases between the two germline ends. Germline lookup yields CDR1 SGHNT and CDR2 YENEEA. This CDR3 has 14 residues. The CDR3 here is CASSLPPGDTEAFF. The DNA of the CDR3 is TGTGCCAGCAGCTTACCCCCGGGGGACACTGAAGCTTTCTTT.